The source of this T cell receptor (beta chain) is a study of blood T cell repertoires in COVID-19. Overall study context: PBMCs, B-cell-depleted T cells, or T cells were the source of the cDNA or gDNA that made up the material.

Authors' processing steps: Reference gene primers were amplified, and this amplification served to estimate nucleated cell counts. Assay: immunoSEQ multiplex PCR; the TCRdb copy retains only in-frame clones and omits some. The D gene and trimming were derived from the DNA, and the V and J assignments and clone size from that table. The table lists roughly 180,000 clones, about 85% of them singletons, with almost 1% in the top ten. Germline loops: CDR1 ENHRY, CDR2 SYGVKD. The CDR3 has 16 residues. J lost 6 bases, V lost 7 bases, and 15 bases had no gene match. Sequencing input: peripheral blood. The chain couples TRBV10-3 to TRBJ1-1, with TRBD1 identical over 9 bases. This sequence originates from a man aged 18 to 29 with acute or convalescent COVID-19. The CDR3 here is CAIMGQGPSPVAEAFF. The DNA of the CDR3 is TGTGCCATCATGGGACAGGGCCCCTCTCCGGTCGCTGAAGCTTTCTTT.